This T cell receptor (beta chain) was recorded in a study of cytomegalovirus exposure and HLA in healthy donors (dated by TCRdb to between 2016 and 2019). Background for the entire study: An earlier analysis of around 600 of the donors reported about 250 Gb of sequence data and some 120 million unique TCR beta sequences from roughly 200 million T cells. About 330 gigabases of sequencing data and around 80 million unique TCR sequences made up an early release that covered approximately 700 HLA-typed donors. The genetic ancestry cluster associated with self-reported Caucasian donors included over 65% of the roughly 400 genotyped donors. The aim of the study was to test whether cataloging public T cell receptors could identify signatures of past pathogen exposure. The study used immunosequencing to profile the T cell repertoires of approximately 640 subjects and linked those repertoires to cytomegalovirus serostatus. Besides the first cohort of roughly 700 subjects, a separate validation cohort made up of over 95 different subjects was used. To predict cytomegalovirus infection status, the study combined high-throughput TCR immunosequencing, statistical association of individual TCRs with disease status, and machine learning. To study patterns of TCR occurrence, a later analysis re-analyzed previously published TCR beta repertoires from just over 650 donors and added high-resolution HLA genotyping. Rather than using new phenotypic data, the later analysis identified candidate immune exposures from TCR beta sequences and from how often those sequences occurred across donors. To decide whether each TCR beta V gene segment behaved as functional or pseudogenic, an earlier analysis of some 600 of the donors relied on high-throughput TCR beta sequencing. Donor age, sex, ethnicity and CMV serostatus were collected together with the repertoire data. A later genetic analysis took genome-wide SNP genotypes for about three fifths of the 666 donors and used that subset as a discovery cohort. Every repertoire in the discovery cohort had been generated on one and the same sequencing platform. HLA typing included class I and class II loci at four-digit resolution. The number of donors typed differed by locus, with roughly 620-640 for A, B, C, DRB1 and DQB1, 522 for DQA1, 600 to 610 for DPA1, and some 470 for DPB1. Because of strong linkage in the cohort, four to six DR-DQ haplotypes were treated as single units for association and clustering. On average, around 240,000 unique TCR beta nucleotide sequences were sequenced per donor among some 430 genotyped donors of the cohort, with roughly 18% of those sequences being non-productive.

The library was made by the immunoSEQ multiplex PCR assay. The multiplex PCR relied on a mix of 60 forward primers for TCR Vbeta segments and 13 reverse primers for TCR Jbeta segments. The CDR3 region of rearranged TCR beta genes was amplified from genomic DNA with a multiplex PCR assay. The Illumina HiSeq System was used to sequence the amplified TCR beta libraries as 87-base-pair reads. Concerning the study's data processing: A later analysis counted about 76 million unique TCR beta chains across the 600 to 850 repertoires, and roughly 9.9 million of these chains were shared by at least two donors. Raw reads were error-corrected and collapsed into unique sequences by a nearest-neighbor algorithm in which closely related sequences were merged to remove PCR and sequencing errors. CDR3 sequences were aligned to IMGT reference sequences to assign V, D and J gene segments. For a sequence to be retained, at least a six-nucleotide match to both a V gene segment and a J gene segment was required. Rearrangements were classified as productive when the CDR3 lacked stop codons and remained in frame with V and J, and all other rearrangements were classified as non-productive. Following IMGT convention, CDR3 was defined as the stretch from the second conserved V-encoded cysteine to the conserved J-encoded phenylalanine. In an earlier analysis of approximately 500 of the donors, sequences lacking an unambiguous match to a single V gene segment were excluded. In an earlier analysis of approximately 550 of the donors, V segments were called functional above 56.7% productive rearrangements and were called segregating when the between-donor standard deviation exceeded 5%. A statistical classification framework was developed to diagnose cytomegalovirus status using the catalog of TCR beta chain sequences. A later analysis assigned V and J genes by comparing TCR nucleotide sequences with IMGT/GENE-DB human TR gene sequences. A later analysis assigned CDR3 sequences and most-parsimonious VDJ recombination scenarios with the TCRdist pipeline. In a later analysis, each TCR beta chain was defined by its CDR3 amino acid sequence together with its V-gene family, and reads without a unique V-gene family were excluded. As a way to deal with suspected cross-contamination and a sequencing artifact, a later analysis dropped 450 to 700 nucleotide sequences that were highly shared and had low generation probability. A later analysis calculated a clonal expansion index for each public chain from normalized within-repertoire ranks of inferred template counts. In a later analysis, generation probabilities were computed using a VDJ recombination model fitted to out-of-frame rearrangements, and the results were checked against IGoR. In a later analysis, TCR-TCR, TCR-HLA and TCR-CMV co-occurrence was scored with hypergeometric tests, and a repertoire-size bias correction was applied to TCR pairs. In a later analysis, false discovery rates were estimated by permuting HLA or CMV assignments 20 times. A later analysis grouped co-occurring TCRs with DBSCAN, adding TCRdist sequence similarity when clustering within HLA-allele-positive subsets. Repertoires with fewer than 30,000 or more than 120,000 public chains, plus five repertoires with anomalous nucleotide sharing, were excluded from co-occurrence clustering. TCRdb retrieved this table from immuneACCESS and kept in-frame rearrangements only. Not all clones are present; in checked studies, unresolved V genes account for under half, and no reason is known for the remainder. V and J calls and clone size are copied from that table; D and trimming were computed from the DNA. The table for this sample lists roughly 170,000 clones; under 85% of them were counted only once. Of the sample, 1.6% is held by the ten largest clones.

Of note for this clone: The antigen it recognizes is unknown. Base quality data are lacking; no much larger clone is found one base away.

In total, about 650 healthy bone marrow donors made up the cohort. Cohort members were all nominally healthy when sampled, although unrecorded immune exposures were likely present. The donor was CMV seronegative and was included in the group of hundreds of seronegative cohort members. Each donor provided a peripheral blood sample, and peripheral blood mononuclear cells were used for TCR beta sequencing. The Qiagen DNeasy Blood Extraction Kit was used to extract genomic DNA from the blood cell samples. The research as a whole found: A few of the identified cytomegalovirus-associated TCR beta chains were confirmed in vitro to be specific for cytomegalovirus antigens. Linkage disequilibrium might explain the correlated functional status among segregating V segments, but an unknown experimental factor could not be excluded. Most CMV-associated TCR beta chains appeared to be HLA-restricted in a later analysis, and the HLA associations seemed to be driven largely by CMV exposure. An association between a missense DCLRE1C variant and V-gene and J-gene trimming of TCR beta chains was found in a later genetic analysis and replicated in an independent cohort. The 87-base-pair reads could not distinguish some IMGT-functional V segments, including TRBV6-2 and TRBV6-3, so those segments were excluded. Because HLA typing was missing for some donors at each locus, association tests included only the typed subset. This cohort had only TCR beta chains sequenced, and the lack of alpha or paired-chain data limited which features could be detected. In the study, 164 TCR beta chains were listed as associated with cytomegalovirus. According to the authors, the approach could potentially be generalized to other disease states and immunological phenotypes. Several of the top co-occurrence clusters appeared to be linked to parvovirus B19, influenza, CMV and Epstein-Barr virus, according to a later analysis. A later analysis found that TCR association rates varied across HLA loci, with DRB1 alleles showing the most associated TCRs and HLA-C alleles the fewest. At a false discovery rate of 0.05, a later analysis linked some 18,000 TCR beta sequences to specific HLA alleles. Broadly in line with IMGT annotations, most TCR beta V segments showed up in productive rearrangements about 90% or about 30% of the time in an earlier analysis of roughly 590 of the donors. The classifier was reported to diagnose cytomegalovirus status with high specificity and sensitivity in both the original cohort and the validation cohort. In a later analysis, HLA-associated TCR beta chains showed more clonal expansion and lower generation probabilities than non-associated chains that were equally common. Fewer than 20 rarely observed V segments, including chromosome 9 orphons, were excluded from the earlier analysis of several hundred of the donors because counts were too low. Roughly uniform sequencing depth across donors was assumed in presence/absence analyses, although this assumption may not hold. A further reported finding was that TCR beta sequences accurately predicted the HLA-A and HLA-B alleles for most subjects in the first cohort. A group of highly shared sequence variants was considered likely to be a technical artifact of the sequencing pipeline. CMV serostatus was the only immune exposure information available for the cohort. While some public TCRs were present in many individuals, most TCR sequences turned up only very rarely across donors. In a later genetic analysis, fewer N-insertions in productive TCRs were reported among donors in an Asian-associated ancestry cluster than the approximately 670-donor mean. When HLA alleles, especially DR and DQ, strongly co-occurred, TCR associations were difficult to assign to individual alleles.

Trimming removed 0 bases from V and 7 bases from J; the gene matches leave 8 bases unexplained. Reading from cysteine to phenylalanine, the CDR3 counts 16 amino acids. CDR3 DNA is the only sequence kept; it has 48 bases, read in frame from the first base. The CDR1 and CDR2 encoded by the germline V gene (reference sequence) are MNHEY and SMNVEV. Sequenced: PBMCs. The TCR was taken from a man aged 45 to 65 in good health and CMV-seronegative. The chain links TRBV27 with TRBJ2-7, with 11 middle bases fitting TRBD2. The nucleotide sequence reads as follows: TGTGCCAGCAGTTTATCGTTAGCGGGAGGGCCGGGTGAGCAGTACTTC. Its product reads: CASSLSLAGGPGEQYF.